This is a list of T cell receptor beta chains from one sample in a study of T cell responses to AZD1222 COVID-19 vaccine. The method was immunoSEQ multiplex PCR; TCRdb's version includes in-frame clones alone and lacks a portion of them. This table holds about 140,000 clones, 89% found once. The sequencing used peripheral blood, collected on day 0 of AZD1222 vaccination. These receptors were obtained from an adult in good health. Both conserved end residues are part of each CDR3. The order of the fields is CDR3 length, J gene, D gene, clone size, V gene, CDR3 DNA, CDR3 protein. D genes are given only for firm matches. Size is omitted from some rows. Given values are once, few, many or a class for expanded clones.

17	TRBJ1-4	.	few	TRBV14	TGTGCCAGCAGCCAAGGCCCCTCGTGGGGTGAAGATGAAAAACTGTTTTTT	CASSQGPSWGEDEKLFF
14	TRBJ1-3	.	.	TRBV28	TGTGCCAGCCTGTTGGACCTGGCTGGAAACACCATATATTTT	CASLLDLAGNTIYF
14	TRBJ2-7	TRBD1	.	TRBV11-2	TGTGCCAGCAGCTTATTCACAGGGGCCTACGAGCAGTACTTC	CASSLFTGAYEQYF
15	TRBJ1-1	.	.	TRBV12-2	TGTGCAAGTCGCGAGCACAGGGAATGGGACACTGAAGCTTTCTTT	CASREHREWDTEAFF
12	TRBJ2-7	.	many	TRBV7-8	TGTGCCAGCAGCTCCCTTTTGGGTGGGTTGGATTTC	CASSSLLGGLDF
14	TRBJ2-2	.	.	TRBV30	TGTGCCTGGAGCCGAGTGGGGGCGAGGGGGGAGCTGTTTTTT	CAWSRVGARGELFF
13	TRBJ2-1	.	once	TRBV30	TGTGCCTGGAGTGCCCCCTGGAGCGATGAGCAGTTCTTC	CAWSAPWSDEQFF
18	TRBJ1-3	.	.	TRBV7-2	TGTGCCAGCAGCTCTGTCCGTGGGGTCCCTACCTCTGGAAACACCATATATTTT	CASSSVRGVPTSGNTIYF
14	TRBJ1-1	.	.	TRBV7-2	TGTGCCAGCAGCTTTGGGAAAATGAACACTGAAGCTTTCTTT	CASSFGKMNTEAFF
16	TRBJ1-5	.	.	TRBV30	TGTGCCTGGACCCCACCCTTTCGTAGTGGCAATCAGCCCCAGCATTTT	CAWTPPFRSGNQPQHF
15	TRBJ1-2	TRBD1	.	TRBV19	TGTGCCAGTAGTATAGCGGGACAGGGGGGCTATGGCTACACCTTC	CASSIAGQGGYGYTF
18	TRBJ2-7	.	.	TRBV5-1	TGCGCCAGCAGCTTGGAGGGTTCAAACGAAATCCCTATCCACGAGCAGTACTTC	CASSLEGSNEIPIHEQYF
14	TRBJ2-7	TRBD2	.	TRBV9	TGTGCCAGCAACGACGCGGGAGGGCCCTCCGAGCAGTACTTC	CASNDAGGPSEQYF
13	TRBJ2-7	.	.	TRBV30	TGTGCCGGCACCCGGGACAAATACTACGAGCAGTACTTC	CAGTRDKYYEQYF
17	TRBJ2-1	TRBD2	.	TRBV4-2	TGTGCCAGCAGCCAAGATTTAGGAACTAGCGTCTACAATGAGCAGTTCTTC	CASSQDLGTSVYNEQFF
15	TRBJ2-7	TRBD1	.	TRBV6-5	TGTGCCAGCAAAGACCAGACAGGGAGTATTGACGAGCAGTACTTC	CASKDQTGSIDEQYF
15	TRBJ1-6	TRBD1	.	TRBV18	TGTGCCAGCTCACCACGGACAGGGGAACATTCACCCCTCCACTTT	CASSPRTGEHSPLHF
17	TRBJ1-5	TRBD1	once	TRBV2	TGTGCCAGCAGCAGTGACAGGGGGCTAGCTAAGAAGTGGCCCCAGCATTTT	CASSSDRGLAKKWPQHF
13	TRBJ1-2	.	.	TRBV30	TGTGCCTGGAGTGTGCGTCCTACCCATGGCTACACCTTC	CAWSVRPTHGYTF
16	TRBJ2-3	TRBD2	.	TRBV9	TGTGCCAGCACTTCCGGGACTAGCTTCGGCACAGATACGCAGTATTTT	CASTSGTSFGTDTQYF
13	TRBJ1-2	.	.	TRBV5-8	TGTGCCCTTGCGGACCGTGGTTGGTATGGCTACACCTTC	CALADRGWYGYTF
15	TRBJ2-1	.	.	TRBV6-5	TGTGCCAGCAGTTTAACAGGGCCCTCCTACAATGAGCAGTTCTTC	CASSLTGPSYNEQFF
13	TRBJ1-1	.	.	TRBV11-2	TGTGCCAGCAGCTTAGGTCGGGGAACTGAAGCTTTCTTT	CASSLGRGTEAFF
15	TRBJ1-1	.	.	TRBV18	TGTGCCAGCTCACCCAAATCCACAGGGAACACTGAAGCTTTCTTT	CASSPKSTGNTEAFF
15	TRBJ2-7	TRBD2	once	TRBV7-2	TGTGCCAGCAGCTTAGCGGCTAGCGGGGGCTACGAGCAGTACTTC	CASSLAASGGYEQYF
12	TRBJ2-5	.	.	TRBV29-1	TGCAGCGCCGCATGGGGGCCAGAGACCCAGTACTTC	CSAAWGPETQYF
14	TRBJ2-7	TRBD1	.	TRBV14	TGTGCCAGCAGCCTTCAGGGGGCTACCTACGAGCAGTACTTC	CASSLQGATYEQYF
16	TRBJ1-5	.	.	TRBV15	TGTGCCACCAGCAGAGAGCTCCCGGGGCCCAATCAGCCCCAGCATTTT	CATSRELPGPNQPQHF
13	TRBJ1-1	.	.	TRBV15	TGTGCCACCAGCAGAGATGTTGGGTTATTAGCTTTCTTT	CATSRDVGLLAFF
13	TRBJ1-1	.	.	TRBV20-1	TGCAGTGCTAGTCCAGGGGATACCACTGAAGCTTTCTTT	CSASPGDTTEAFF
15	TRBJ2-2	.	.	TRBV28	TGTGCCAGCAGCCTCTTTGGGAGGCCCCCCGGGGAGCTGTTTTTT	CASSLFGRPPGELFF
17	TRBJ2-7	TRBD1	.	TRBV9	TGTGCCAGCAGCGCCGGGACAGGTCCTATGGTCGGAAACGAGCAGTACTTC	CASSAGTGPMVGNEQYF
18	TRBJ1-2	TRBD1	.	TRBV7-8	TGTGCCAGCAGCTTAGATATTACCCCCGGGACAGGGTCCAATGGCTACACCTTC	CASSLDITPGTGSNGYTF
12	TRBJ2-7	TRBD1	.	TRBV10-3	TGTGCCATCGGGACAGGGGGCTACGAGCAGTACTTC	CAIGTGGYEQYF
14	TRBJ2-7	.	.	TRBV19	TGTGCCAGTAGTATAGATAGCGGAACCTACGAGCAGTACTTC	CASSIDSGTYEQYF
11	TRBJ2-3	.	once	TRBV12-3/TRBV12-4	TGTGCCAGCAGTTTGGCTAGGTCGCAGTATTTT	CASSLARSQYF
15	TRBJ2-5	.	.	TRBV4-1	TGCGCCAGCAGCCAAGTTCAGGGTGGGCGGGAGACCCAGTACTTC	CASSQVQGGRETQYF
12	TRBJ1-1	.	.	TRBV3-1/TRBV3-2	TGTGCCAGCGGATCCGGCAAGTATGAAGCTTTCTTT	CASGSGKYEAFF
14	TRBJ1-2	.	.	TRBV4-1	TGCGCCAGCAGCCAAGCATCCGGGATCCTTCGCTACACCTTC	CASSQASGILRYTF
14	TRBJ2-7	TRBD2	.	TRBV5-1	TGCGCCAGCAGCTTGGTTGGCGGGAGGGGCGAGCAGTACTTC	CASSLVGGRGEQYF
13	TRBJ2-7	.	.	TRBV7-8	TGTGCCAGCAGCTCGAGGGTTTCCTACGAGCAGTACTTC	CASSSRVSYEQYF
14	TRBJ2-7	.	.	TRBV6-5	TGTGCCAGCAGTTACGGCAGGAGCTCCTACGAGCAGTACTTC	CASSYGRSSYEQYF
13	TRBJ2-7	TRBD1	once	TRBV28	TGTGCCAGCAGGACAGGGCCTTCCTACGAGCAGTACTTC	CASRTGPSYEQYF
16	TRBJ1-1	TRBD1	.	TRBV4-2	TGTGCCAGCAGCCGATGGACAGGGGGAATGAGCACTGAAGCTTTCTTT	CASSRWTGGMSTEAFF
13	TRBJ1-2	.	.	TRBV28	TGTGCCAGCAGTTTTCGCTCCAGCTATGGCTACACCTTC	CASSFRSSYGYTF
15	TRBJ2-3	TRBD2	.	TRBV6-5	TGTGCCATCAGCCCCAGCGGGAGTACGACAGATACGCAGTATTTT	CAISPSGSTTDTQYF
13	TRBJ2-2	.	few	TRBV6-4	TGTGCCAGCAGTGAGCGGGACACCGGGGAGCTGTTTTTT	CASSERDTGELFF